This TCR beta chain was captured in a study of T-cell memory formation after mild COVID-19 (dated by TCRdb to the early 2020s). Looking at the study overall: TCR sequence clusters from the two donors were found to be largely donor specific. The cohort comprised two young, previously healthy adult volunteers, one female and one male. In two donors, T-cell clones that expanded and contracted after mild COVID-19 were followed by sequencing TCRalpha and TCRbeta repertoires longitudinally. Paper-wide results and their limitations: From day 15 to 85, contracting clones showed balanced CD4/CD8 phenotypes, whereas a second wave of clones that expanded from day 15 to 37 leaned towards CD4+. Contracting CD4+ clones turned up mainly in the CM and EM memory subsets, whereas EMRA was where CD8+ clones were enriched. SARS-CoV-2 specificity of the second-wave clones peaking on day 37 was not confirmed. Only a couple of mild cases were covered in the study, and larger cohorts including severe cases with pre-infection samples were considered necessary. Some responding clones were found in pre-infection memory, which suggests that pre-existing cross-reactive memory T cells took part in the SARS-CoV-2 response.

Sequencing was carried out with an Illumina NovaSeq 6000. Using 5'RACE with constant-segment primers, TCRalpha and TCRbeta cDNA libraries were constructed, with sample barcodes and unique molecular identifiers added in the process. Trizol reagent was used to extract RNA from every sample. Library amplification was performed in two PCR steps, and a second sample barcode and Illumina TruSeq adapters were introduced in the second step. The libraries were sequenced on an Illumina NovaSeq using 2 x 150 bp paired-end reads. The authors' analysis ran thus. Demultiplexing of reads and collapsing into UMI-guided consensus sequences were performed with migec v1.2.7. Using mixcr v2.1.11, UMI consensuses were aligned to TRA and TRB V and J templates and then assembled into clonotypes. A clonotype was counted as expanded or contracted only when both edgeR and NoisET called the clonotype significant, with the noise models trained on biological replicates. For edgeR calls, the thresholds were a false discovery rate-adjusted p below 0.01 and a log2 fold-change of 1. PCA with hierarchical clustering of max-normalized trajectories of the 1000 most abundant clonotypes was used as exploratory dynamics analysis. Separately sequenced CD4+ and CD8+ repertoires were used to assign the CD4 or CD8 phenotype of responding clones. TCRdb redid the processing of the public reads, applying fastp at Q25 and MiXCR, and retained in-frame beta chains. Rows are unified per CDR3 protein, each entry keeping the most common DNA and genes. The V and J calls and clone size come from TCRdb's table, not from the authors' own analysis. This sample has hundreds of thousands of distinct CDR3 sequences in its table, and 15% to 20% of those were observed once. 8.1% of the sample is taken by the ten largest.

The CDR3 runs 15 residues from the cysteine to the phenylalanine. Of the read, only the CDR3 DNA is kept; its 45 bases are in frame from base 1. The germline V gene (reference sequence) gives CDR1 as LNHNV and CDR2 as YYDKDF. The junction shows trimming of 0 bases on V and 10 bases on J, and the gene matches do not reach 4 bases of it. Ficoll-Paque density gradient centrifugation was the method used to isolate PBMCs. This clonotype was observed a few times. No antigen is known for it. No much larger clonotype is one base removed from it; base qualities were not supplied. Recombination linked TRBV15 to TRBJ2-1; TRBD2 agrees with 12 junctional bases. This TCR was sampled from an adult woman who had mild COVID-19 (a few samples of this study predate the infection). The sample titles of this study are shuffled in the database, so cell type and time point are left out; the donor was told from shared clones. The material sequenced was PBMCs or a T cell subset sorted from them (not recorded which). The CDR3 region reads CATSRDLAGGREQFF. The DNA sequence is as follows: TGTGCCACCAGCAGAGATCTAGCGGGAGGGCGCGAGCAGTTCTTC.